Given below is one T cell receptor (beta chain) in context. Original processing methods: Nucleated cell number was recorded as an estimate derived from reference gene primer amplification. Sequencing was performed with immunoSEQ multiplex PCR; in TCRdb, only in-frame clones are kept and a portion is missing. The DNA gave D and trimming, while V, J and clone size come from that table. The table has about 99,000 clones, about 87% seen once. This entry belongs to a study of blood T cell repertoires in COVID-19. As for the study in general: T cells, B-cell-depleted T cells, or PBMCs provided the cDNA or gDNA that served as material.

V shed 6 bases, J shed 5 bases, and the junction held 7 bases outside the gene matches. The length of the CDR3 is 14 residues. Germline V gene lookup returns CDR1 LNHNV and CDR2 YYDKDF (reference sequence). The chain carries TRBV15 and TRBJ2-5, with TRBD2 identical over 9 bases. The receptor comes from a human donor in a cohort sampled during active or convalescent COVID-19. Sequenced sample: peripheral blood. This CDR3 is CATRPAGGRETQYF. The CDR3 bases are TGTGCCACCAGGCCAGCGGGGGGACGGGAGACCCAGTACTTC.